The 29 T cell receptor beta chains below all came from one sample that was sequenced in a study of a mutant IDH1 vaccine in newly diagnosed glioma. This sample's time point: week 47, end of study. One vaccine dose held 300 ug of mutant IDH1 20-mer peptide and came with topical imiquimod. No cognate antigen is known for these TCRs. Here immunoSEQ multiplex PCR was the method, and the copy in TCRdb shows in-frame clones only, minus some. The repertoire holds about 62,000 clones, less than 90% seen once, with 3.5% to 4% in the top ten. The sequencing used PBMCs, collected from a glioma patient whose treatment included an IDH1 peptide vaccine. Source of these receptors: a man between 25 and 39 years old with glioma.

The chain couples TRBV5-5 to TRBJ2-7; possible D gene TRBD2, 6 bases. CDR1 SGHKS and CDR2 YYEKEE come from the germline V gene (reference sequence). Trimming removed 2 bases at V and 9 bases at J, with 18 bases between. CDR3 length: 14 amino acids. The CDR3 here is CASSLVQAPGGQYF. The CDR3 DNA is TGTGCCAGCAGCTTAGTGCAGGCTCCCGGGGGGCAGTACTTC.

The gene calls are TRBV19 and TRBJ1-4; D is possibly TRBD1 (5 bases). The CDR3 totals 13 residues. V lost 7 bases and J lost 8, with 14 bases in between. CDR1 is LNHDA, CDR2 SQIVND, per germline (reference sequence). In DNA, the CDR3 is TGTGCCAGTAATCCAACCCAGGGAGAAAAACTGTTTTTT. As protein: CASNPTQGEKLFF.

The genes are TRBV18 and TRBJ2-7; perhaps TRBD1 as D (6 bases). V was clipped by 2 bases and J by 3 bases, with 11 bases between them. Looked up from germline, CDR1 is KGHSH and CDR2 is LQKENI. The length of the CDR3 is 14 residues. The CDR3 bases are TGTGCCAGCTCACCAACGACAGGAGACTACGAGCAGTACTTC. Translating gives CASSPTTGDYEQYF.

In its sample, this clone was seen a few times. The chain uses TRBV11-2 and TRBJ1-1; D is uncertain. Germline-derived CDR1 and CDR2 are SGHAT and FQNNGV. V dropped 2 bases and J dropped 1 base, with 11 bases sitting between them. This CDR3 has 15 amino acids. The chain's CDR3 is CASSLSRRQNTEAFF. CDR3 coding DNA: TGTGCCAGCAGCTTATCACGACGCCAGAACACTGAAGCTTTCTTT.

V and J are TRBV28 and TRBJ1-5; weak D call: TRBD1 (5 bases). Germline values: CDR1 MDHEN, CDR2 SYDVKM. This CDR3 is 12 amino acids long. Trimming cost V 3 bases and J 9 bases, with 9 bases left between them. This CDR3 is CASSLGGGPQHF. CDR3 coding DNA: TGTGCCAGCAGTTTGGGGGGTGGGCCCCAGCATTTT.

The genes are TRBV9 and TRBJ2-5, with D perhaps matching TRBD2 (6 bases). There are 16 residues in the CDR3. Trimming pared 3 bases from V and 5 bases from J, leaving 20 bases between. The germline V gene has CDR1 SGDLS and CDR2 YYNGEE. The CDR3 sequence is CASSALSGRVAETQYF. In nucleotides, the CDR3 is TGTGCCAGCAGCGCCTTGAGCGGGCGGGTCGCGGAGACCCAGTACTTC.

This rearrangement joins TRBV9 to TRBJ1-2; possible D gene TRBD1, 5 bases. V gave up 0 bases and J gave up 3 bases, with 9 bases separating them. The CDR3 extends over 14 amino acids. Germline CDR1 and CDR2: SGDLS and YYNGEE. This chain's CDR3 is CASSVEATDYGYTF. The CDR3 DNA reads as TGTGCCAGCAGCGTAGAGGCGACAGACTATGGCTACACCTTC.

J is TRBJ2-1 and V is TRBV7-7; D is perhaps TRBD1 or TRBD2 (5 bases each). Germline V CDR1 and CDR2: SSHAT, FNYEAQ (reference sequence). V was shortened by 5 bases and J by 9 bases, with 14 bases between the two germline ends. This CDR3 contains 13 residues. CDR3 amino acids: CASSPGPSGEQFF. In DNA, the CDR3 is TGTGCCAGCAGCCCGGGACCCTCGGGTGAGCAGTTCTTC.

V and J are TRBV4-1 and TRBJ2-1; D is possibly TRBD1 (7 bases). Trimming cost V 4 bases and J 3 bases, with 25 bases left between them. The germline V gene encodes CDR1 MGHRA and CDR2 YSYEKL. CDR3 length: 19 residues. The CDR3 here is CASSPRDREWRDSYNEQFF. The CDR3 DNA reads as TGCGCCAGCAGCCCCCGAGATAGAGAGTGGCGGGACAGCTACAATGAGCAGTTCTTC.

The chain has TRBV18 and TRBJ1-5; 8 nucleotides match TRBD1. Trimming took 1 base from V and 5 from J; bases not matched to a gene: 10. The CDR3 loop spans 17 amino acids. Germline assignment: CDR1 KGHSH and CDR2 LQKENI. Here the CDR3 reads CASSPQRSGGVHQPQHF. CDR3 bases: TGTGCCAGCTCACCACAGAGGTCAGGGGGCGTACATCAGCCCCAGCATTTT.

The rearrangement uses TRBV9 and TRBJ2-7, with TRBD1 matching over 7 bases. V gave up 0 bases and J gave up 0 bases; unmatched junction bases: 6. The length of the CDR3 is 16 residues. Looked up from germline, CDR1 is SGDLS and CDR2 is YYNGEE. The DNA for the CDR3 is TGTGCCAGCAGCGTAGGAGGGTCAGGGGGCTCCTACGAGCAGTACTTC. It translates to CASSVGGSGGSYEQYF.

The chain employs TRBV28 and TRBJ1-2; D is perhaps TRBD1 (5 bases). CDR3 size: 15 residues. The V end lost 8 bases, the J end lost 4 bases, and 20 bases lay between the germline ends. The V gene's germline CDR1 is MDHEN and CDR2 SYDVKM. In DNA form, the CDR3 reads TGTGCCAGCTCTCCGGCTCGTTCGGGGGGCTATGGCTACACCTTC. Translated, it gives CASSPARSGGYGYTF.

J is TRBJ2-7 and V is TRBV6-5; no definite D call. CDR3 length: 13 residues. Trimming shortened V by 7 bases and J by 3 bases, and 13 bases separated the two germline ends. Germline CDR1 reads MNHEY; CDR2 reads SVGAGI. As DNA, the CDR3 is TGTGCCAGCACCGGCGGTTCAGTCTACGAGCAGTACTTC. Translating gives CASTGGSVYEQYF.

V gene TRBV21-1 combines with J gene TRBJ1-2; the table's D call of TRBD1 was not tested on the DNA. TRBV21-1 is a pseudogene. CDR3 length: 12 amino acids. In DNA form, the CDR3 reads TGTGCCAGCAGCAACCACAGGGATGGCTACACCTTC. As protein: CASSNHRDGYTF.

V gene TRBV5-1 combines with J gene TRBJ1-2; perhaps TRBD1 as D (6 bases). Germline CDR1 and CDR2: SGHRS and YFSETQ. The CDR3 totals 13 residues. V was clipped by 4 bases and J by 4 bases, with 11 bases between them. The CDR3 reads CASSPGGSYGYTF. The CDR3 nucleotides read TGCGCCAGCAGCCCCGGGGGCAGCTATGGCTACACCTTC.

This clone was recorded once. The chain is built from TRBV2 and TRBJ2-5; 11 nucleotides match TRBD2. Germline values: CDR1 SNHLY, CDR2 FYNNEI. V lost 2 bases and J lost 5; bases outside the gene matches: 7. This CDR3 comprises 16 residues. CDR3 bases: TGTGCCAGCAGTGAATGGCTAGCGGGGGGAGGGGAGACCCAGTACTTC. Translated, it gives CASSEWLAGGGETQYF.

The CDR3 DNA follows: TGCACCGCTCGGCCTGAAGCTTTCTTT. Encoded protein: CTARPEAFF. This chain joins TRBV20-1 and TRBJ1-1; unclear D gene. Looked up from germline, CDR1 is DFQATT and CDR2 is SNEGSKA (reference sequence). The CDR3 runs 9 residues.

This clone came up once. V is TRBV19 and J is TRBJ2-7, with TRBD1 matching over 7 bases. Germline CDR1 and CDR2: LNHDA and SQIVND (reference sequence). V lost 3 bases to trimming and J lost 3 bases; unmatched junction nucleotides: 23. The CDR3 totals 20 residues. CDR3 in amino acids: CASSIGHRARTGTEFYEQYF. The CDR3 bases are TGTGCCAGTAGTATTGGACACCGCGCCAGAACCGGGACAGAGTTCTACGAGCAGTACTTC.

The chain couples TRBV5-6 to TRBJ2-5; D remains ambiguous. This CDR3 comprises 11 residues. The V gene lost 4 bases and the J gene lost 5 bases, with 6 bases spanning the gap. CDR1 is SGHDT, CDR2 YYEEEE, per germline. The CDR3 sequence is CASSERETQYF. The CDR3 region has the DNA TGTGCCAGCAGCGAGAGGGAGACCCAGTACTTC.

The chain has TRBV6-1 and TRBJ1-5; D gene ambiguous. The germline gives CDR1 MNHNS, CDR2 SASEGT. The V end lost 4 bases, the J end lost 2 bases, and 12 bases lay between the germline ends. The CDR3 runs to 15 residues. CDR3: CASSGPQWGNQPQHF. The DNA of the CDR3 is TGTGCCAGCAGTGGGCCCCAGTGGGGCAATCAGCCCCAGCATTTT.

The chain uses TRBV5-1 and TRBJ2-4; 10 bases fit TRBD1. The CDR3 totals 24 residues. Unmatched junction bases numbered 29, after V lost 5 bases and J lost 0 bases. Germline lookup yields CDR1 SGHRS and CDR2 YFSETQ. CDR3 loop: CASSSSKTGTGEDAEPVAKNIQYF. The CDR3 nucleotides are TGCGCCAGCAGTAGTTCAAAGACCGGGACAGGGGAGGACGCAGAACCCGTAGCCAAAAACATTCAGTACTTC.

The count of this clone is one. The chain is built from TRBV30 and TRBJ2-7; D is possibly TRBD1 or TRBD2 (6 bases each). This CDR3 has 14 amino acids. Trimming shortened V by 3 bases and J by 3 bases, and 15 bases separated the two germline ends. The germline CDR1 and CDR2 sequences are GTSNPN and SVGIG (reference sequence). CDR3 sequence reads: CAWRKRGPDYEQYF. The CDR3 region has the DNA TGTGCCTGGAGGAAACGGGGGCCCGACTACGAGCAGTACTTC.

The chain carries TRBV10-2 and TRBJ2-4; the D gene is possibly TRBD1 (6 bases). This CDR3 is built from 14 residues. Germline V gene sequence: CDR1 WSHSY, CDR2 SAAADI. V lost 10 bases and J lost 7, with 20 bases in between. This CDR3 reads CATNPRGTDNIQYF. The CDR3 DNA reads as TGCGCCACGAACCCGAGGGGGACCGACAACATTCAGTACTTC.

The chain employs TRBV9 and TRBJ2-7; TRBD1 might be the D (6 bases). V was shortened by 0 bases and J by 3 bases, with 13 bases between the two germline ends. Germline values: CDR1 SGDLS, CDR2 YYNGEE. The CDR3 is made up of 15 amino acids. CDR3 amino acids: CASSVAQGAIYEQYF. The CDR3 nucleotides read TGTGCCAGCAGCGTAGCACAGGGAGCTATCTACGAGCAGTACTTC.

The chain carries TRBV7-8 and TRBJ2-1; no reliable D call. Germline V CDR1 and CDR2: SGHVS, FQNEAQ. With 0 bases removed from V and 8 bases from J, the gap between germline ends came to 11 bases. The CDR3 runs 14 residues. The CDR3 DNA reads TGTGCCAGCAGCTTAGCGTCGGGCCAGGATGAGCAGTTCTTC. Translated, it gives CASSLASGQDEQFF.

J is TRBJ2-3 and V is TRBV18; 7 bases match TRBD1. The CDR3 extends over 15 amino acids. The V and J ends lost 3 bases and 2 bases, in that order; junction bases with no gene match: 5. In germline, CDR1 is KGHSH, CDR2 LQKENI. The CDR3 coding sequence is TGTGCCAGCTCACCCAGGGACAGCCCCACAGATACGCAGTATTTT. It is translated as CASSPRDSPTDTQYF.

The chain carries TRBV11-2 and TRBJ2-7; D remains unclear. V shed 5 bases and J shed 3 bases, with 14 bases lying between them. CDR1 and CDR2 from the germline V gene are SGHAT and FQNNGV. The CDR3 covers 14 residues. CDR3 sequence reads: CASSPIIEVYEQYF. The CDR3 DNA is TGTGCCAGCAGCCCGATTATAGAAGTCTACGAGCAGTACTTC.

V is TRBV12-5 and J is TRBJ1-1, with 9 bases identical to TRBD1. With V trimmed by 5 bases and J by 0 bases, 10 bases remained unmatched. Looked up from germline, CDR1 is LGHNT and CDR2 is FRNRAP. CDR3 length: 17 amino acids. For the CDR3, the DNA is TGTGCTAGTGGTGCTCCCGGGACAGGGAATGTGAACACTGAAGCTTTCTTT. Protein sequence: CASGAPGTGNVNTEAFF.

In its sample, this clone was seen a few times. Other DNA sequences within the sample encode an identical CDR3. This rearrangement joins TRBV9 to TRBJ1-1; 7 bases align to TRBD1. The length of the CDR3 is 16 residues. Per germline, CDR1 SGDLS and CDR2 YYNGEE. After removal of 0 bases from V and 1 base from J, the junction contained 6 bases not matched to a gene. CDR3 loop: CASSVVGGGTNTEAFF. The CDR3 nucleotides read TGTGCCAGCAGCGTAGTTGGAGGGGGCACGAACACTGAAGCTTTCTTT.